This T cell receptor (beta chain) was captured in a study of T-cell reconstitution after alpha-beta-depleted transplantation in children. Findings and limits, study-wide: Several hundred rapidly expanded clones from non-depleted graft cells reportedly supplied alpha-beta T cells about two months post-transplant.

The CDR3 is 14 amino acids. V lost 2 bases and J 0 bases, leaving 8 bases between the germline ends. Germline V gene lookup returns CDR1 MNHEY and CDR2 SVGAGI. It was with unique molecular identifiers that the TCRbeta library was prepared. TCRdb re-analysed the PCR reads in MiXCR, keeping a single row per CDR3 protein. The data show about 580,000 distinct CDR3 sequences, roughly a quarter seen once. This clonotype was counted only a few times. The antigen is not known. The material was PBMCs, obtained before TCRalphabeta/CD19-depleted stem cell transplant. This chain connects TRBV6-5 to TRBJ2-7, with D maybe TRBD1 (6 bases). The source is a boy in the first two years of life with Wiskott-Aldrich syndrome, due to receive a stem cell transplant. The CDR3 region is CASSYGQLSYEQYF. CDR3 nucleotides: TGTGCCAGCAGTTACGGACAGCTCTCCTACGAGCAGTACTTC.